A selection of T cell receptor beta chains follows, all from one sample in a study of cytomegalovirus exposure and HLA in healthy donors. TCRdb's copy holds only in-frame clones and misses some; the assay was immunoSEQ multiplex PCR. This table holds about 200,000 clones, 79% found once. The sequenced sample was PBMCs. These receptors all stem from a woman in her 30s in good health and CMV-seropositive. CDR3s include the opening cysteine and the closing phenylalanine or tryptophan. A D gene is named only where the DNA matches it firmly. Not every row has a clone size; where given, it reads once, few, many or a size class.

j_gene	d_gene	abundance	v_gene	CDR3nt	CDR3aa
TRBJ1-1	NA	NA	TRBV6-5	TGTGCCAGCAGTTACTCGGGGGGGCAAGTCACTGAAGCTTTCTTT	CASSYSGGQVTEAFF
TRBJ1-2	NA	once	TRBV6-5	TGTGCCAGCAGTTACCAGCGGGACATCGTTGATGGCTACACCTTC	CASSYQRDIVDGYTF
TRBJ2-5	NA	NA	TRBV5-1	TGCGCCAGCAGCCGCACCCGACAGGGTGACGGGGGAGAGACCCAGTACTTC	CASSRTRQGDGGETQYF
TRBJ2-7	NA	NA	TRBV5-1	TGCGCCAGCAGCACAGGGTTTCACGACGAGCAGTACTTC	CASSTGFHDEQYF
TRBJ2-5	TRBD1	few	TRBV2	TGTGCCAGCAGGGGGACAGGGTCCGGGACCCAGTACTTC	CASRGTGSGTQYF
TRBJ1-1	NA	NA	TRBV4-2	TGTGCCAGCAGCCAAGATTTAGGCAGGGCTTTCTTT	CASSQDLGRAFF
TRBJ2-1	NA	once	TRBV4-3	TGCGCCAGCAGCCAATACGCCCAGGGGCTCAATGAGCAGTTCTTC	CASSQYAQGLNEQFF
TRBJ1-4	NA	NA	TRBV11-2	TGTGCCAGCAGCTTAGCAAGAGGGGAAAAACTGTTTTTT	CASSLARGEKLFF
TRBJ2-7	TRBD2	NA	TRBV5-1	TGCGCCAGCACGGTAAGCGGGAGCCCTCGGGAGGAGCAGTACTTC	CASTVSGSPREEQYF
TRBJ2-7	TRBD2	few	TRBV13	TGTGCCAGCAGCTTCGGACTAGGCCCTAGCTCCTACGAGCAGTACTTC	CASSFGLGPSSYEQYF
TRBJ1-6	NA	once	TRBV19	TGTGCCAGTAGTATAGGGGCCTTTGGTTCACCCCTCCACTTT	CASSIGAFGSPLHF
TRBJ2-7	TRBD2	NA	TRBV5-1	TGCGCCAGCAGTCCCGCAGGACTAGCGTTCTCCTACGAGCAGTACTTC	CASSPAGLAFSYEQYF
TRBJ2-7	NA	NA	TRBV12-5	TGTGCTAGTGGTCCCACAGGGAAGTCCTACGAGCAGTACTTC	CASGPTGKSYEQYF
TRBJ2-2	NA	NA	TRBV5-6	TGTGCCAGCAGCTTGATCCGGGATACCGGGGAGCTGTTTTTT	CASSLIRDTGELFF
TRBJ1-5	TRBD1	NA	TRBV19	TGTGCCAGTAGTATCACAGGGGGGAATCAGCCCCAGCATTTT	CASSITGGNQPQHF
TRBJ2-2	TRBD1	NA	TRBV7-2	TGTGCCAGCAGCTTTCCGGGACAGGGTGTCACCGGGGAGCTGTTTTTT	CASSFPGQGVTGELFF
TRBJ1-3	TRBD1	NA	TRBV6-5	TGTGCCAGCCTCGGGACAGGGTTCTCTGGAAACACCATATATTTT	CASLGTGFSGNTIYF
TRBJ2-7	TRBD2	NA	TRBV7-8	TGTGCCAGCAGCTATCGGGAGGGGCCCTACGAGCAGTACTTC	CASSYREGPYEQYF
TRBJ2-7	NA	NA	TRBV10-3	TGTGCCATCAGATGGGACCGGGACACGTCCAACGAGCAGTACTTC	CAIRWDRDTSNEQYF
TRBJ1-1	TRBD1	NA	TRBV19	TGTGCCAGTAGTATAGCGTGGGCAGGGGGTCCTTCGGACACTGAAGCTTTCTTT	CASSIAWAGGPSDTEAFF
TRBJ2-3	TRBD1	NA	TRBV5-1	TGCGCCAGCAGCTTGGAGGGACAGGGACGTCGAGATTTT	CASSLEGQGRRDF
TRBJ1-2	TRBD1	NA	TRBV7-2	TGTGCCAGCAGCTCTGGGACAGCTTACTATGGCTACACCTTC	CASSSGTAYYGYTF
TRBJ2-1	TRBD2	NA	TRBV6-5	TGTGCCAGCAGTTATTCTAGCGGGAGTAGCGATGAGCAGTTCTTC	CASSYSSGSSDEQFF
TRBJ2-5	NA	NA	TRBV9	TGTGCCAGCAGCGTAGGGGGCCGGGAGACCCAGTACTTC	CASSVGGRETQYF
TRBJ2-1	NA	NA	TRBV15	TGTGCCACCAGCCCGGTAAAGAATGAGCAGTTCTTC	CATSPVKNEQFF
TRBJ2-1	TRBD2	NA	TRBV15	TGTGCCACCAGCAGAGTGCGACTAGCGGACCACAATGAGCAGTTCTTC	CATSRVRLADHNEQFF
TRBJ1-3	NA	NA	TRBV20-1	TGCAGTGCGATAGGGGGGGGCACCATATATTTT	CSAIGGGTIYF
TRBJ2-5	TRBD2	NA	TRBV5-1	TGCGCCAGCAGCTTGGGGCTAGCGGGAAGCGAGACCCAGTACTTC	CASSLGLAGSETQYF
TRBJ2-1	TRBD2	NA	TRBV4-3	TGCGCCAGCAGCCAAGATGGAGCGGGGGGGTTCTATGAGCAGTTCTTC	CASSQDGAGGFYEQFF
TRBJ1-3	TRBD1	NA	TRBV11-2	TGTGCCAGCAGCCACCGTTTGGGGACAGCCTCTGGAAACACCATATATTTT	CASSHRLGTASGNTIYF
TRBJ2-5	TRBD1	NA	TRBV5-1	TGCGCCAGCAGCTCCCGGGACAGGGGGCCATCAGAGGCCCAGTACTTC	CASSSRDRGPSEAQYF
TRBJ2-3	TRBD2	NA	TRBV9	TGTGCCAGCAGCTTAGTGGGACTACTTAAGGGCACAGATACGCAGTATTTT	CASSLVGLLKGTDTQYF
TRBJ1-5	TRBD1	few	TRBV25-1	TGTGCCAGCAGTCCAGGACAGGGGGCGAATAGCAATCAGCCCCAGCATTTT	CASSPGQGANSNQPQHF